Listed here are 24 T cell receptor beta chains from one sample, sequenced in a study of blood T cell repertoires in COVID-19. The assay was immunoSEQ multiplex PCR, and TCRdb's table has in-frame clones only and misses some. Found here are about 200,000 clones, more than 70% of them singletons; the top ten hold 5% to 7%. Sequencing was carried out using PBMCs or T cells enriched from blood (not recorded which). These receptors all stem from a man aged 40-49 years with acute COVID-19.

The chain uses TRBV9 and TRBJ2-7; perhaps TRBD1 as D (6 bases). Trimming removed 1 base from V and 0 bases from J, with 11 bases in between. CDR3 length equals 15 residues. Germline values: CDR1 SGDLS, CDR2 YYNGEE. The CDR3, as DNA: TGTGCCAGCAGCGTACAGCAGGGGAGCTCCTACGAGCAGTACTTC. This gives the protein CASSVQQGSSYEQYF.

The CDR3 is CATAEQDNTEAFF. The CDR3 DNA follows: TGTGCCACCGCGGAACAGGACAACACTGAAGCTTTCTTT. The V gene is TRBV24-1, the J gene TRBJ1-1; D might be TRBD1 (5 bases). Trimming took 9 bases from V and 2 from J, leaving 12 bases between them. CDR1 is KGHDR, CDR2 SFDVKD, per germline. The CDR3 is made up of 13 amino acids.

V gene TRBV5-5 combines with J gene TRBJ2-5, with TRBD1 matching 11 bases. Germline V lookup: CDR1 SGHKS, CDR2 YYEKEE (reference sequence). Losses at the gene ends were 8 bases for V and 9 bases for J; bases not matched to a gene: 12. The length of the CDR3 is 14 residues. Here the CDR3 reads CASSGQGDPQAQYF. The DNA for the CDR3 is TGTGCCAGTTCGGGACAGGGGGACCCCCAGGCCCAGTACTTC.

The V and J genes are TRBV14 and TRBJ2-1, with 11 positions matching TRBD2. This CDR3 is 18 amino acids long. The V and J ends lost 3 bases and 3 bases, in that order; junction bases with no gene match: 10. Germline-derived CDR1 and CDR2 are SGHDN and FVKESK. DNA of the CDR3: TGTGCCAGCAGCCACGGGACTAGCGGATCTCCCTTCTACAATGAGCAGTTCTTC. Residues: CASSHGTSGSPFYNEQFF.

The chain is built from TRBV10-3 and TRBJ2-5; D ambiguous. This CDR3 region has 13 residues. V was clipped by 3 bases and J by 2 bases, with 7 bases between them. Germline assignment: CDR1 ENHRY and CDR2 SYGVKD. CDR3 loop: CAISDIVQETQYF. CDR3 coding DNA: TGTGCCATCAGTGATATAGTACAAGAGACCCAGTACTTC.

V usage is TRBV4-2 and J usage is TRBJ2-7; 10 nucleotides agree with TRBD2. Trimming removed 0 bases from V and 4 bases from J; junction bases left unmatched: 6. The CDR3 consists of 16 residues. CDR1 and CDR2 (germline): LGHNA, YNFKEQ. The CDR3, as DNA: TGTGCCAGCAGCCAAGACACTAGCGGGATCATGTACGAGCAGTACTTC. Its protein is CASSQDTSGIMYEQYF.

CDR3: CSVEGRTQYSYEQYF. The CDR3 bases are TGCAGCGTTGAAGGGAGGACGCAATACTCCTACGAGCAGTACTTC. This chain uses TRBV29-1 with TRBJ2-7; tentatively, D is TRBD2 (5 bases). CDR1 is SQVTM, CDR2 ANQGSEA, per germline. V dropped 1 base and J dropped 0 bases, with 13 bases sitting between them. The CDR3 covers 15 residues.

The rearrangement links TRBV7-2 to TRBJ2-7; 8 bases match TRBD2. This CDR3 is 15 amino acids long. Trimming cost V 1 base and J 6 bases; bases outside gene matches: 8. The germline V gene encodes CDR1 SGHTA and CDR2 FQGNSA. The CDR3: CASSLVSLSGVEQYF. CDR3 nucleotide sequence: TGTGCCAGCAGCTTAGTGTCCCTTAGCGGGGTCGAGCAGTACTTC.

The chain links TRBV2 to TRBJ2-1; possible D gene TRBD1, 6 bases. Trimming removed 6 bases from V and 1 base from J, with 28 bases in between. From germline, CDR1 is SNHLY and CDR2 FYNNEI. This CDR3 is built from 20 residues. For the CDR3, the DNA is TGTGCCAGCAGCGTCCTGGACAGCGGTGTGGGGTGGGTTTCCTACAATGAGCAGTTCTTC. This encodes CASSVLDSGVGWVSYNEQFF.

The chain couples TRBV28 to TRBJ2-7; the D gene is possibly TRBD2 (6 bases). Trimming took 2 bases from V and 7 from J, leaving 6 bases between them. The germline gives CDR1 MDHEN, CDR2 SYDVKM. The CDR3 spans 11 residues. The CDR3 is CASSLGGEQYF. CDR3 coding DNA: TGTGCCAGCAGTTTAGGGGGGGAGCAGTACTTC.

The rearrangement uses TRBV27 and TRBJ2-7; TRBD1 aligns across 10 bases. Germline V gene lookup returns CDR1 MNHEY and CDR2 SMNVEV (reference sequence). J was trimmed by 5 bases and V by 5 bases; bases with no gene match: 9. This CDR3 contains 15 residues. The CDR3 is CASSPRRDRGHEQYF. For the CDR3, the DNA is TGTGCCAGCAGTCCCCGCCGGGACAGGGGACACGAGCAGTACTTC.

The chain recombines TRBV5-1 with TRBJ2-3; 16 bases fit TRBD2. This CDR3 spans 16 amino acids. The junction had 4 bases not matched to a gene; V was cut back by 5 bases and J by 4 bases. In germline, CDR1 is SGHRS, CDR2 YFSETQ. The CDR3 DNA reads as TGCGCCAGCAGTAAGGGACTAGCGGGAGGGGCAGATACGCAGTATTTT. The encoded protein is CASSKGLAGGADTQYF.

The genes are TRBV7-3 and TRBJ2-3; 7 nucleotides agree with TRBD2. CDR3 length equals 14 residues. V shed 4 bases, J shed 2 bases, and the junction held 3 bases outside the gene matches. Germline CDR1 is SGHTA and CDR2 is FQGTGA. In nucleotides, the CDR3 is TGTGCCAGCAGCTGGGAGGGCGTCACAGATACGCAGTATTTT. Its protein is CASSWEGVTDTQYF.

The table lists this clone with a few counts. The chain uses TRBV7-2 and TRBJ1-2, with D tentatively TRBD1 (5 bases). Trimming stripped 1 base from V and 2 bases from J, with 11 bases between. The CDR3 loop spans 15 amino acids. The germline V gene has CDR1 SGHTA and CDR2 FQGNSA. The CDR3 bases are TGTGCCAGCAGCTTAGGGGCGGGGCAGAACTATGGCTACACCTTC. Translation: CASSLGAGQNYGYTF.

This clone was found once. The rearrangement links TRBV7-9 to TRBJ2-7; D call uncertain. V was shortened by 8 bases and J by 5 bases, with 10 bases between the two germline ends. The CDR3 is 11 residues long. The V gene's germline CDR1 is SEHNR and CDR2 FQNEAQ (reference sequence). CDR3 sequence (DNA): TGTGCCAGCGGGCCCATAGACGAGCAGTACTTC. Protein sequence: CASGPIDEQYF.

The CDR3 sequence: CASRKTGAPEAFF. In DNA form, the CDR3 reads TGTGCCAGCAGAAAAACAGGGGCCCCCGAAGCTTTCTTT. The V call is TRBV2, the J call TRBJ1-1, with 7 positions matching TRBD1. V was clipped by 6 bases and J by 8 bases; unmatched bases: 9. Germline-derived CDR1 and CDR2 are SNHLY and FYNNEI. This CDR3 is 13 amino acids long.

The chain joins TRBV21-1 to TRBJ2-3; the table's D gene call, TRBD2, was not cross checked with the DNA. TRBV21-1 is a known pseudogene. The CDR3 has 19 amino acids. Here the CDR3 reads CASSKEASGSSLGPDTQYF. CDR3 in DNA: TGTGCCAGCAGCAAAGAGGCTAGCGGGAGTAGTTTGGGCCCGGATACGCAGTATTTT.

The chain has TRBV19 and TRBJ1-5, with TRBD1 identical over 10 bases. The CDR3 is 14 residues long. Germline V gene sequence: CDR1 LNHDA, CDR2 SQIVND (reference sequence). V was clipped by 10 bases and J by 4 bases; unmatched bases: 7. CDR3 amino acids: CATSPGQGNQPQHF. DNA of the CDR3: TGTGCCACTTCCCCGGGACAGGGGAATCAGCCCCAGCATTTT.

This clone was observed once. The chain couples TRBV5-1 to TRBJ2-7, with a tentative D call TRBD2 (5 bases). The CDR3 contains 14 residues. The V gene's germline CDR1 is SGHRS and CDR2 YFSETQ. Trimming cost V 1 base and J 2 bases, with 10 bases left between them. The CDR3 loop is CASSLSGATYEQYF. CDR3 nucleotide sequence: TGCGCCAGCAGCTTGAGCGGAGCTACCTACGAGCAGTACTTC.

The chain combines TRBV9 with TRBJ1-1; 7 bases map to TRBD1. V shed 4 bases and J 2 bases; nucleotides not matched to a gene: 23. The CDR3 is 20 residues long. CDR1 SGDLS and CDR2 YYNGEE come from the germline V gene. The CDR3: CASSKTQITTRDRLNTEAFF. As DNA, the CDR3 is TGTGCCAGCAGCAAGACCCAAATAACAACCCGGGACAGACTAAACACTGAAGCTTTCTTT.

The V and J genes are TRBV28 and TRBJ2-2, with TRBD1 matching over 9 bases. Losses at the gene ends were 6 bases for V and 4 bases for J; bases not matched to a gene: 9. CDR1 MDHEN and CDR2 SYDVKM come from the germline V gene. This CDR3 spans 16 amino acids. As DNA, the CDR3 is TGTGCCAGCAGCACTGACAGGGGGTTTTTCACCGGGGAGCTGTTTTTT. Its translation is CASSTDRGFFTGELFF.

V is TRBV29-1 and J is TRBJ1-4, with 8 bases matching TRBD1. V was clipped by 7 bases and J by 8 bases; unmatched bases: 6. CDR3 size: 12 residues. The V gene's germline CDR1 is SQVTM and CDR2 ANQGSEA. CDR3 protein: CSALDRGEKLFF. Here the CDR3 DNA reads TGCAGCGCCTTAGACAGGGGAGAAAAACTGTTTTTT. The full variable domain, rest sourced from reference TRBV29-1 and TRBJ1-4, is SAVISQKPSRDICQRGTSLTIQCQVDSQVTMMFWYRQQPGQSLTLIATANQGSEATYESGFVIDKFPISRPNLTFSTLTVSNMSPEDSSIYLCSALDRGEKLFFGSGTQLSVL.

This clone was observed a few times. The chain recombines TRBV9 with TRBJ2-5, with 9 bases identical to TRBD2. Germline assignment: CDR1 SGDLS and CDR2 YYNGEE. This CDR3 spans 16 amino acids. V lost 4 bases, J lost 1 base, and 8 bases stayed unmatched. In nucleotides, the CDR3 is TGTGCCAGCAGCACACCGACTAGCGGTCTCCAAGAGACCCAGTACTTC. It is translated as CASSTPTSGLQETQYF.

The CDR3 DNA reads as TGTGCCAGCAGCCGGACGGGGGGGAGGGCCGCCGGGGAGCTGTTTTTT. It codes for CASSRTGGRAAGELFF. V usage is TRBV7-2 and J usage is TRBJ2-2; TRBD2 aligns across 8 bases. The CDR3 contains 16 residues. V lost 5 bases, J lost 6 bases, and 11 bases stayed unmatched. Germline loops: CDR1 SGHTA, CDR2 FQGNSA.